This T cell receptor beta chain was captured by sequencing in a study of blood T cell repertoires in COVID-19. Sequencing used immunoSEQ multiplex PCR; TCRdb keeps in-frame clones, though not all of them. Found here are about 270,000 clones, 83% of them singletons; the top ten hold 4.5% to 6.5%. V lost 7 bases and J 2 bases, leaving 12 bases between the germline ends. This CDR3 has 14 amino acids. Germline V gene data show CDR1 as MDHEN and CDR2 as SYDVKM. The sample consisted of peripheral blood. The chain uses TRBV28 and TRBJ1-5, with no clear D. The TCR comes from an elderly man with acute or convalescent COVID-19. For the CDR3, the DNA is TGTGCCAGCATTAGGGAGGCCGGCAATCAGCCCCAGCATTTT. The encoded protein is CASIREAGNQPQHF.